This T cell receptor beta chain comes out of a study of blood T cell repertoires in COVID-19. Whole-study context: COVID-19 samples, acute and convalescent, were from the United States, Italy and Spain. Sources were T cells, B-cell-depleted T cells, or PBMCs; the material itself was cDNA or gDNA.

The table came from immunoSEQ multiplex PCR; TCRdb's copy has only in-frame clones and leaves some out. The sample consists of some 200,000 clones, roughly 80% of them appearing once. Looked up from germline, CDR1 is SGHNT and CDR2 is YENEEA. Losses at the gene ends were 3 bases for V and 1 base for J; bases not matched to a gene: 2. There are 15 residues in the CDR3. This sequence originates from an elderly woman with active or convalescent COVID-19. This chain connects TRBV11-3 to TRBJ2-2; TRBD2 agrees at 7 bases. Sequencing input: peripheral blood. The DNA for the CDR3 is TGTGCCAGCAGCTTTTGGGGGGGGAACACCGGGGAGCTGTTTTTT. Residues: CASSFWGGNTGELFF.